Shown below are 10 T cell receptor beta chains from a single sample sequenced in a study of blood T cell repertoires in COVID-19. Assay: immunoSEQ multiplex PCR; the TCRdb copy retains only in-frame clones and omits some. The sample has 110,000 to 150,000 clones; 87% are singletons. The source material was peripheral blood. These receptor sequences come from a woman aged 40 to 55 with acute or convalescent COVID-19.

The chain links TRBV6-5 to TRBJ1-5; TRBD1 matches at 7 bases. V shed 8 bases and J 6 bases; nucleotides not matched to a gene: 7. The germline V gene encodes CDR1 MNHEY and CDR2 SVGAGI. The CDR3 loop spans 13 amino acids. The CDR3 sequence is CASGRGVGQPQHF. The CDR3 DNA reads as TGTGCCAGCGGCAGGGGGGTAGGTCAGCCCCAGCATTTT.

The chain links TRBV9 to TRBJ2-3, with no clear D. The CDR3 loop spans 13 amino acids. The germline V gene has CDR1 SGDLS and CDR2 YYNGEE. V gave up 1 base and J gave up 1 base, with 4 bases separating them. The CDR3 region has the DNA TGTGCCAGCAGCGTAAGCGGCACAGATACGCAGTATTTT. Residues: CASSVSGTDTQYF.

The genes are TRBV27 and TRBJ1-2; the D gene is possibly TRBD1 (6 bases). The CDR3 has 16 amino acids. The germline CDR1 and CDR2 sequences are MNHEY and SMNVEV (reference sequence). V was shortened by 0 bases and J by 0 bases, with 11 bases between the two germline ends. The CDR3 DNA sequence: TGTGCCAGCAGTTTATCCGCCAGGACAGCTAACTATGGCTACACCTTC. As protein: CASSLSARTANYGYTF.

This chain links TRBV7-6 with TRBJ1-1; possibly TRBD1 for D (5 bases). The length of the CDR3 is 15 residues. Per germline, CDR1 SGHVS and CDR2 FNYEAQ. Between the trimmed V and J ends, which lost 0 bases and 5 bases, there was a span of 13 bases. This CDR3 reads CASSLAQKGWTEAFF. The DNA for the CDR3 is TGTGCCAGCAGCTTAGCCCAAAAGGGGTGGACTGAAGCTTTCTTT.

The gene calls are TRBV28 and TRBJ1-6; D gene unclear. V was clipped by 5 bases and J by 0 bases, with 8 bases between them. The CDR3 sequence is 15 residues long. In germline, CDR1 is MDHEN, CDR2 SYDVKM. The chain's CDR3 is CASSPSSSYNSPLHF. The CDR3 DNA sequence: TGTGCCAGCAGTCCGTCTTCCTCCTATAATTCACCCCTCCACTTT.

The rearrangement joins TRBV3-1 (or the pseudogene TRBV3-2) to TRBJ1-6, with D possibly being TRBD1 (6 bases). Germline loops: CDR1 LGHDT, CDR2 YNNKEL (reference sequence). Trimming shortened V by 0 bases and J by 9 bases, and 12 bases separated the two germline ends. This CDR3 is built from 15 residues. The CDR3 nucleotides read TGTGCCAGCAGCCAAGATGGGGGCAGGACTTCACCCCTCCACTTT. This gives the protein CASSQDGGRTSPLHF.

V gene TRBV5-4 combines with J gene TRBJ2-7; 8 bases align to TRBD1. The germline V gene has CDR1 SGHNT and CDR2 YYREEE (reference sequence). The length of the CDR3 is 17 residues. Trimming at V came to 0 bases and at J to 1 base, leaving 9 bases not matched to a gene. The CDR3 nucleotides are TGTGCCAGCAGCTTGGGGGCTGCAGGGGGCTTATCCTACGAGCAGTACTTC. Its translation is CASSLGAAGGLSYEQYF.

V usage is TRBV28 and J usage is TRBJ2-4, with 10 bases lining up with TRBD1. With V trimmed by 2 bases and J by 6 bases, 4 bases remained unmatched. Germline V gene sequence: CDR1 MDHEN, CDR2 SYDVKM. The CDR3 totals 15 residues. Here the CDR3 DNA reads TGTGCCAGCAGTTTACCGGGACAGGGGACAAACATTCAGTACTTC. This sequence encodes CASSLPGQGTNIQYF.

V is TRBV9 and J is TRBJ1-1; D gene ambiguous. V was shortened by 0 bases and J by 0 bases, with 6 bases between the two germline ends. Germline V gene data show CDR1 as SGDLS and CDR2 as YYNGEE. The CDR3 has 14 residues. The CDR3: CASSVGEVNTEAFF. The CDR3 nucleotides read TGTGCCAGCAGCGTAGGAGAGGTGAACACTGAAGCTTTCTTT.

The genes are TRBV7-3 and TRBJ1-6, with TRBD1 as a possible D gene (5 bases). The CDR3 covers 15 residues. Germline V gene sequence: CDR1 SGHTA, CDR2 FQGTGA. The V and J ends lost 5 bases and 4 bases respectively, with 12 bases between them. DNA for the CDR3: TGTGCCAGCAGCCTGGGGCAGGCTTATAATTCACCCCTCCACTTT. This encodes CASSLGQAYNSPLHF.